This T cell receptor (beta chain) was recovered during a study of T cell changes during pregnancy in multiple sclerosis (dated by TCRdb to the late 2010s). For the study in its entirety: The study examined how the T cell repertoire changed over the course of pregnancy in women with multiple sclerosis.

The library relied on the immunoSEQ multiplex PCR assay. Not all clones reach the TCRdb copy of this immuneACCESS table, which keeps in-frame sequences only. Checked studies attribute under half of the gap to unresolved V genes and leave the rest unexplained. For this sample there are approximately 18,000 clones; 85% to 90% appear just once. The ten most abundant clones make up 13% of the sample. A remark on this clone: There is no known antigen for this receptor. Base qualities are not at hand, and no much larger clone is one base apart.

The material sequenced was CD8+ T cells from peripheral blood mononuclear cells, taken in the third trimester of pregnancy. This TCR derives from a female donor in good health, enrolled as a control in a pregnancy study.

The CDR3 amino acid sequence is: CASSWGSLGVTEAFF. Read as DNA, the sequence is TGTGCCAGCAGCTGGGGCTCTCTAGGGGTTACTGAAGCTTTCTTT. The chain was built from TRBV5-4 and TRBJ1-1; the D region possibly corresponds to TRBD1 (5 bases align). Reading the germline V gene (reference sequence) gives CDR1 SGHNT and CDR2 YYREEE. The junction shows trimming of 3 bases on V and 5 bases on J, plus 17 bases between the germline ends. The CDR3 measures 15 amino acids from cysteine to phenylalanine. The DNA shown is the 45-base CDR3, in frame from base 1.